The entry below describes one TCR beta chain. These data originate in a study of identical twins. The authors used template switching to add a universal primer site and gave cDNA unique molecular identifiers. TCRdb recomputed calls from the 5' RACE reads with MiXCR, one row per CDR3 protein. The table includes about 530,000 distinct CDR3 sequences, around 22% detected once. Trimming shortened V by 4 bases and J by 1 base, and 12 bases separated the two germline ends. The CDR3 covers 15 residues. Looked up from germline, CDR1 is MNHNS and CDR2 is SASEGT. The same data also went into a second study, on yellow fever vaccine responses in identical twins.

This TCR derives from a woman aged 18 to 35 in good health. Sequenced: CD4+ T cells sorted from blood. V usage is TRBV6-1 and J usage is TRBJ2-3; D is perhaps TRBD1 (5 bases). The CDR3: CASSALIGGTDTQYF. CDR3 nucleotides: TGTGCCAGCAGTGCATTAATAGGGGGCACAGATACGCAGTATTTT.